Shown below are 6 T cell receptor beta chains from a single sample sequenced in a study of cytomegalovirus exposure and HLA in healthy donors. It was with 60 Vbeta and 13 Jbeta primers that the PCR ran. Clones were read by immunoSEQ multiplex PCR, and TCRdb kept only the in-frame ones, dropping some. The repertoire holds a few hundred thousand clones, with about three quarters as singletons. The sequencing input was PBMCs. Source of these receptors: a man between 18 and 35 years old in good health and CMV-seronegative.

This sequence joins TRBV7-3 and TRBJ2-2, with 12 bases matching TRBD2. With 5 bases clipped from V and 4 bases from J, the junction kept 5 bases outside the gene matches. This CDR3 is 16 amino acids long. CDR1 is SGHTA, CDR2 FQGTGA, per germline. The CDR3 sequence: CASSQTSGGFTGELFF. The DNA for the CDR3 is TGTGCCAGCAGCCAAACTAGCGGGGGGTTCACCGGGGAGCTGTTTTTT.

J is TRBJ2-7 and V is TRBV11-2, with D possibly being TRBD1 (5 bases). V was trimmed by 5 bases and J by 4 bases, leaving 9 bases between them. Germline values: CDR1 SGHAT, CDR2 FQNNGV. There are 12 residues in the CDR3. CDR3 nucleotide sequence: TGTGCCAGCAGCCCACAGGTTTACGAGCAGTACTTC. Translated, it gives CASSPQVYEQYF.

The chain is built from TRBV5-1 and TRBJ2-5; 12 bases fit TRBD1. Germline V gene sequence: CDR1 SGHRS, CDR2 YFSETQ. This CDR3 comprises 18 residues. V lost 4 bases and J lost 5; bases outside the gene matches: 15. The CDR3 nucleotides read TGCGCCAGCAGCCCCGGGACAGGGGGCTTGCGGGGGGGGGAGACCCAGTACTTC. Translation gives CASSPGTGGLRGGETQYF.

The chain combines TRBV19 with TRBJ1-2; D gene uncertain. V gave up 3 bases and J gave up 1 base, with 9 bases separating them. The CDR3 is 14 amino acids. Germline CDR1 LNHDA, CDR2 SQIVND (reference sequence). CDR3 DNA sequence: TGTGCCAGTAGTATGGCAGGTTTTAACTATGGCTACACCTTC. Residues: CASSMAGFNYGYTF.

The chain couples TRBV10-3 to TRBJ2-5, with 9 bases matching TRBD1. Germline values: CDR1 ENHRY, CDR2 SYGVKD. V lost 3 bases and J lost 4; bases outside the gene matches: 3. CDR3 length: 14 amino acids. The CDR3, as DNA: TGTGCCATCAGTGACGGGACAGGGCGAGAGACCCAGTACTTC. Protein: CAISDGTGRETQYF.

This sequence joins TRBV7-3 and TRBJ2-1; weak D call: TRBD2 (5 bases). The CDR3 spans 16 residues. Germline V lookup: CDR1 SGHTA, CDR2 FQGTGA. Between the trimmed V and J ends, which lost 2 bases and 0 bases, there was a span of 11 bases. The CDR3 spells CASSLLLGGSYNEQFF. The CDR3 nucleotides are TGTGCCAGCAGCTTATTACTAGGAGGCTCCTACAATGAGCAGTTCTTC.